This TCR beta chain was identified during a study of blood T cells in healthy people across ages. Of note for this clonotype: Its antigen is undetermined.

CDR1 and CDR2 (germline): SGHKS, YYEKEE (reference sequence). This CDR3 spans 13 amino acids. V was trimmed by 5 bases and J by 6 bases, leaving 14 bases between them. Whole-study results and caveats: Researchers report that TCR beta diversity correlated strongly with naive T cell percentage.

Through a sample-barcoded 5' primer and a J-beta primer mix, a second PCR was run for about 7 to 12 cycles. MiXCR was run by TCRdb on the 5' RACE reads, yielding one entry per CDR3 protein. The data contain some 1 million distinct CDR3 sequences, under 55% of them singletons. This clonotype was sampled from a woman aged 60-75 years in good health. This chain uses TRBV5-5 with TRBJ1-1; maybe TRBD1 (5 bases). Source material: blood. CDR3 sequence (DNA): TGTGCCAGCAGTGGCGGGGCAAGGGCTGAAGCTTTCTTT. Amino acids: CASSGGARAEAFF.